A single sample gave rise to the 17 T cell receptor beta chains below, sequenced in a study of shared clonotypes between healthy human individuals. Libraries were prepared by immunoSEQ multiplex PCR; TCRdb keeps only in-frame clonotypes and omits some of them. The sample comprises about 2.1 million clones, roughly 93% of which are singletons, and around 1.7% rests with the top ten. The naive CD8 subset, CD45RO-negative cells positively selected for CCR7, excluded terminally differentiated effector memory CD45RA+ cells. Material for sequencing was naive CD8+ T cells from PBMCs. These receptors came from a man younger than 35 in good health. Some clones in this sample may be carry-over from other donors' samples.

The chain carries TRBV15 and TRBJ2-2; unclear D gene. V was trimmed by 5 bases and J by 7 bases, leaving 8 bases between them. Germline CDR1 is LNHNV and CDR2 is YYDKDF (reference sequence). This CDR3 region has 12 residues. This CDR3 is CATSPLGGELFF. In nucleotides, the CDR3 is TGTGCCACCAGCCCCCTTGGCGGGGAGCTGTTTTTT.

Written as DNA, the CDR3 is TGTGCCAGCAGCCCCGAAACTCATATCATGTTGGGTGGAGAAAAACTGTTTTTT. It yields the protein CASSPETHIMLGGEKLFF. J is TRBJ1-4 and V is TRBV4-2; D uncertain. Between the trimmed V and J ends, which lost 4 bases and 8 bases, there was a span of 26 bases. CDR3 length equals 18 residues. The germline CDR1 and CDR2 sequences are LGHNA and YNFKEQ.

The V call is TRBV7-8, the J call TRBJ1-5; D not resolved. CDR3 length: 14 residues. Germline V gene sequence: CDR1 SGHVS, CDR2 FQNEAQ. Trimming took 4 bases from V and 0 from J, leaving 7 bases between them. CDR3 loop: CASSSLNSNQPQHF. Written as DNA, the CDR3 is TGTGCCAGCAGCTCCCTCAATAGCAATCAGCCCCAGCATTTT.

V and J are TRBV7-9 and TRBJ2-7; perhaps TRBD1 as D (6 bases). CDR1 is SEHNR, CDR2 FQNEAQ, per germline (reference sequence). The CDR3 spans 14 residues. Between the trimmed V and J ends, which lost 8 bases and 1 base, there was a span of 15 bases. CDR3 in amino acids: CASCCRDNSYEQYF. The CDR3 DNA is TGTGCCAGCTGCTGCCGGGACAATTCCTACGAGCAGTACTTC.

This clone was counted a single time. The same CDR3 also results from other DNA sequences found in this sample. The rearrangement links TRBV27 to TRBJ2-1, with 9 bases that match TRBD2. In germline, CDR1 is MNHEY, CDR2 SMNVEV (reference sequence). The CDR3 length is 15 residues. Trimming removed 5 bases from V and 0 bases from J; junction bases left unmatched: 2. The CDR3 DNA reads TGTGCCAGCAGTCTTAGCGGGAGCTCCTACAATGAGCAGTTCTTC. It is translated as CASSLSGSSYNEQFF.

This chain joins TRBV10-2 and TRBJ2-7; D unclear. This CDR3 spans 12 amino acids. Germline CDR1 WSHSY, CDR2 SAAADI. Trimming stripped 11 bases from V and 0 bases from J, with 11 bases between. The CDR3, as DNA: TGCGCCGTCGCAAGCAGCTCCTACGAGCAGTACTTC. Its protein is CAVASSSYEQYF.

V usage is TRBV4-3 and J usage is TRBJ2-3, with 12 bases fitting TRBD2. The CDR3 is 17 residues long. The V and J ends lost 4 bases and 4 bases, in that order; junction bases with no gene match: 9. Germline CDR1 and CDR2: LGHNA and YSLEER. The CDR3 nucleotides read TGCGCCAGCAGCCTCCAGACTAGCGGGAGTTTACCAGATACGCAGTATTTT. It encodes CASSLQTSGSLPDTQYF.

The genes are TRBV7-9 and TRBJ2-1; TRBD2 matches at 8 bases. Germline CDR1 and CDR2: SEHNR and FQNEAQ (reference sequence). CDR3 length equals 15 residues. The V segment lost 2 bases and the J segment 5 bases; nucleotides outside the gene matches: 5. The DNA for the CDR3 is TGTGCCAGCAGCTTAAGCGGGAGTGTTAACAATGAGCAGTTCTTC. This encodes CASSLSGSVNNEQFF.

The chain's CDR3 is CASSYSRQGRNEQFF. The CDR3 DNA sequence: TGTGCCAGCAGTTACTCGAGGCAGGGGAGAAATGAGCAGTTCTTC. The chain recombines TRBV6-6 with TRBJ2-1; possible D gene TRBD1, 6 bases. The CDR3 sequence is 15 residues long. Germline V lookup: CDR1 MNHNY, CDR2 SVGAGI (reference sequence). Trimming took off 0 bases at V and 7 bases at J, with 13 bases between the two ends.

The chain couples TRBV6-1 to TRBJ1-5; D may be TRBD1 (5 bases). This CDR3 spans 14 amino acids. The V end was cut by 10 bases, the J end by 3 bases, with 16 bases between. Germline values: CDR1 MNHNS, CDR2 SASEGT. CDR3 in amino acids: CATALGTANQPQHF. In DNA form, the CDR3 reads TGTGCCACCGCGTTAGGGACGGCCAATCAGCCCCAGCATTTT.

The CDR3 protein is CASSDSIPLAEAFF. The CDR3 DNA is TGCGCCAGCAGTGATAGTATTCCGTTGGCTGAAGCTTTCTTT. V usage is TRBV10-2 and J usage is TRBJ1-1; D is ambiguous. Per germline, CDR1 WSHSY and CDR2 SAAADI. This CDR3 region has 14 residues. V gave up 3 bases and J gave up 6 bases, with 14 bases separating them.

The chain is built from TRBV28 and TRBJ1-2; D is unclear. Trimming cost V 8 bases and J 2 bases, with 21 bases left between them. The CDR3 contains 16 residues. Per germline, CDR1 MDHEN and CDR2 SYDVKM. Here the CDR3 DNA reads TGTGCCAGCGCGACAAGGGCCGCTCCCTCAAACTATGGCTACACCTTC. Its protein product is CASATRAAPSNYGYTF.

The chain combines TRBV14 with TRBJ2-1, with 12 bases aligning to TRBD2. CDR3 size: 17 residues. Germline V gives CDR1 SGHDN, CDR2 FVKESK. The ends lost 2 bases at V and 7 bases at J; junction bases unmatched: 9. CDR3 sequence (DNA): TGTGCCAGCAGCCAAAGGAGAACTAGCGGGAGGCCGAATGAGCAGTTCTTC. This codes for CASSQRRTSGRPNEQFF.

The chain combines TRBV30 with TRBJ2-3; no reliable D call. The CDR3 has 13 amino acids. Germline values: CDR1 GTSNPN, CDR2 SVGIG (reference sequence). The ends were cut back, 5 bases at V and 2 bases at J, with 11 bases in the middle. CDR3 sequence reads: CAWGHTLTDTQYF. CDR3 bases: TGTGCCTGGGGTCACACCCTCACAGATACGCAGTATTTT.

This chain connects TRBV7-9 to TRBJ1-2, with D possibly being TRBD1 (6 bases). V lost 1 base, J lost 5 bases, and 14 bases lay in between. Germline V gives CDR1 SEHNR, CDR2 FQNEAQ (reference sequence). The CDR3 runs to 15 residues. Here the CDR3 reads CASSLGFGTSYGYTF. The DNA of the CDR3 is TGTGCCAGCAGCTTAGGTTTCGGGACAAGTTATGGCTACACCTTC.

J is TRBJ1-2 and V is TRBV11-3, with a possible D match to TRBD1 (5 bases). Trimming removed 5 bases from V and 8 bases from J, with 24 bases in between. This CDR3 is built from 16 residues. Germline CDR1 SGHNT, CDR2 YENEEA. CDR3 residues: CASSPTQTGSRDGYTF. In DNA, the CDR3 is TGTGCCAGCAGCCCCACCCAAACGGGGTCTCGGGACGGCTACACCTTC.

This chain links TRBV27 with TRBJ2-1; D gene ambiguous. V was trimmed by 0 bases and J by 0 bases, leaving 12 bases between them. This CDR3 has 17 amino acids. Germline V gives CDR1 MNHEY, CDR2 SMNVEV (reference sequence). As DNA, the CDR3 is TGTGCCAGCAGTTTATCGAGCCGCGCGAGCTCCTACAATGAGCAGTTCTTC. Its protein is CASSLSSRASSYNEQFF.